This T cell receptor (beta chain) was found in a study of control samples from healthy donors and cancer patients (dated by TCRdb to about 2020). The CDR3 holds 12 amino acids from the cysteine to the phenylalanine. Only CDR3 DNA remains: 36 bases, in frame from the first base. The V and J ends are trimmed by 10 bases and 3 bases, leaving 12 bases between them. CDR1 LNHDA and CDR2 SQIVND are derived from the germline V gene (reference sequence). This clone has just a few counts. No antigen is known for it. No base qualities exist here, and no much larger clone lies one base off it. The library was prepared using the immunoSEQ multiplex PCR assay. Entries here come from immuneACCESS through TCRdb and include only in-frame sequences with V and J called. Some clones fail to appear in such tables; in the studies checked, an unresolved V gene covers under half of the shortfall, and the cause of the remainder is unknown. This sample is represented by 57,000 or so clones; approximately 94% of them were singletons. Clones ranked in the top ten supply 3% to 4% of the sample.

The chain is assembled from TRBV19 and TRBJ1-2, with the D segment identity uncertain. Sequenced input: blood. This receptor was taken from a man aged 25-40 years in good health. The CDR3 sequence is CATQDGYYGYTF. The DNA sequence is given as TGTGCCACTCAGGACGGATACTATGGCTACACCTTC.